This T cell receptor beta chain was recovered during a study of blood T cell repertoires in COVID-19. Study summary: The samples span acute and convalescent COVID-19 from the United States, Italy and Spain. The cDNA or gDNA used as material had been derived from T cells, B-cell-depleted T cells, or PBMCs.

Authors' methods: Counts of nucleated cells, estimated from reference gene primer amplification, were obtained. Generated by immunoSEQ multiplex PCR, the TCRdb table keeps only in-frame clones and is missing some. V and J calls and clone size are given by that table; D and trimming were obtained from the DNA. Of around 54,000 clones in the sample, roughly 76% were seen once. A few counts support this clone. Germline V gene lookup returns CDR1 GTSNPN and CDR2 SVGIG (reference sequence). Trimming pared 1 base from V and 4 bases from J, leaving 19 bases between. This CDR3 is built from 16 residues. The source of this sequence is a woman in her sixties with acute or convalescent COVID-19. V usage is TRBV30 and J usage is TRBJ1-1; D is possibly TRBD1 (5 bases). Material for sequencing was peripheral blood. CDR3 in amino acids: CAWSAQNRPRSTEAFF. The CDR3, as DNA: TGTGCCTGGAGTGCCCAAAACAGGCCCCGATCCACTGAAGCTTTCTTT. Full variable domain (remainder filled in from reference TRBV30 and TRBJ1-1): SQTIHQWPATLVQPVGSPLSLECTVEGTSNPNLYWYRQAAGRGLQLLFYSVGIGQISSEVPQNLSASRPQDRQFILSSKKLLLSDSGFYLCAWSAQNRPRSTEAFFGQGTRLTVV.